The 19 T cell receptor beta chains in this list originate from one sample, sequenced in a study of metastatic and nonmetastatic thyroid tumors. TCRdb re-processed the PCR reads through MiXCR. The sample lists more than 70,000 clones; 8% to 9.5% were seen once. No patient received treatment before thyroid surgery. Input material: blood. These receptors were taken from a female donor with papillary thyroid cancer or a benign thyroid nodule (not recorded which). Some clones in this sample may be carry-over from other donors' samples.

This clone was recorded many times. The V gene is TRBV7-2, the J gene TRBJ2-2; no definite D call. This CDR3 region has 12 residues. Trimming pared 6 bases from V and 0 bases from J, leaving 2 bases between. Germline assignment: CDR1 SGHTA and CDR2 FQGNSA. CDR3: CASRPNTGELFF. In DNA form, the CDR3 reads TGTGCCAGCAGACCGAACACCGGGGAGCTGTTTTTT.

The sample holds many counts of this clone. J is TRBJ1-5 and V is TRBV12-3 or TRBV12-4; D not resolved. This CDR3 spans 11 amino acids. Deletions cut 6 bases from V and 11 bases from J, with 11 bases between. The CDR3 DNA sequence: TGTGCCAGCAGCACTTCTGGGTCCCAGCATTTT. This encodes CASSTSGSQHF.

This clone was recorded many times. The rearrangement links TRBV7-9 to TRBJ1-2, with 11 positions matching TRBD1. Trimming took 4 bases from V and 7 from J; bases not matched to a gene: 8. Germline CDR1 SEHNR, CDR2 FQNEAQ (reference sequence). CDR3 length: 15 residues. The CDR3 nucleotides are TGTGCCAGCAGCTCGGACAGGGGGCAGAAGGGTGGCTACACCTTC. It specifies CASSSDRGQKGGYTF.

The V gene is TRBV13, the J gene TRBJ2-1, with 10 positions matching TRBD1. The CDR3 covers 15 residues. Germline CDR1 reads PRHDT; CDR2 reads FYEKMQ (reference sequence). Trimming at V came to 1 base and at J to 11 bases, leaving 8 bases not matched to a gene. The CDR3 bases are TGTGCCAGCAGCTTAGCGACAGGGGGCCGGTCCAAGCAGTTCTTC. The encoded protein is CASSLATGGRSKQFF.

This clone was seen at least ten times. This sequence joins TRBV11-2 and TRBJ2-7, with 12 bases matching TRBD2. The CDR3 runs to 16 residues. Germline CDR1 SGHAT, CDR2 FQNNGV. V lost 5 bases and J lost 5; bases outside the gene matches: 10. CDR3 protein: CASSPGLAGGPHEQYF. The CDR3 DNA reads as TGTGCCAGCAGCCCAGGCCTAGCGGGGGGGCCTCACGAGCAGTACTTC.

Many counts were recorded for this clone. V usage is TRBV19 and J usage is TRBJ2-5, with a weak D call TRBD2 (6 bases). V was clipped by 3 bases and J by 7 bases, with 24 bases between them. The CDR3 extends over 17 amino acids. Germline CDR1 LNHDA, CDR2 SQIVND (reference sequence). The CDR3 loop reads CASSIFPRDGGVLTQYF. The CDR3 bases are TGTGCCAGTAGTATTTTCCCCCGGGACGGGGGAGTTCTGACCCAGTACTTC.

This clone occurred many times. The CDR3 sequence is CASSPPTNPYGYTF. As DNA, the CDR3 is TGTGCCAGCTCACCACCGACAAACCCCTATGGCTACACCTTC. The chain couples TRBV18 to TRBJ1-2; D is unresolved. V was clipped by 0 bases and J by 4 bases, with 9 bases between them. There are 14 residues in the CDR3. Germline CDR1 is KGHSH and CDR2 is LQKENI. Complete variable domain (other parts from reference TRBV18 and TRBJ1-2): NAGVMQNPRHLVRRRGQEARLRCSPMKGHSHVYWYRQLPEEGLKFMVYLQKENIIDESGMPKERFSAEFPKEGPSILRIQQVVRGDSAAYFCASSPPTNPYGYTFGSGTRLTVV.

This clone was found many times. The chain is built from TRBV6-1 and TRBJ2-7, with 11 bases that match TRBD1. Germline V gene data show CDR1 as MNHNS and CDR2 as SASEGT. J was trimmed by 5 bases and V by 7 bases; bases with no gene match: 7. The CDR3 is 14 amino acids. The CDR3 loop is CASTVGQGANEQYF. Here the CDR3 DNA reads TGTGCCAGCACTGTAGGACAGGGGGCGAACGAGCAGTACTTC.

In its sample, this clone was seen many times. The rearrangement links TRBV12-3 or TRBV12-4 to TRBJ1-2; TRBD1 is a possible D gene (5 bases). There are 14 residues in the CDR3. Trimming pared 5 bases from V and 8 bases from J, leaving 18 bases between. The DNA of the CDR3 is TGTGCCAGCAGTCCGGAAATTGGGGCTTGGGGCTACACCTTC. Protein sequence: CASSPEIGAWGYTF.

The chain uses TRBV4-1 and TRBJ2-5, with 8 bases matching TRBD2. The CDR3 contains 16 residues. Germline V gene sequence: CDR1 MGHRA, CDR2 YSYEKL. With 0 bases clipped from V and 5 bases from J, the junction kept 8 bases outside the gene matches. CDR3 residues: CASSQDPRGGRETQYF. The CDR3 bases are TGCGCCAGCAGCCAAGATCCCCGGGGGGGCCGCGAGACCCAGTACTTC.

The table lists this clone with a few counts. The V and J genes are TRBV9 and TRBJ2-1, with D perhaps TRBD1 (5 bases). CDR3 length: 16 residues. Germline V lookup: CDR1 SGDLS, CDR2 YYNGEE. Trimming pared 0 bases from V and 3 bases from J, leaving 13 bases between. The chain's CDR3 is CASSVGPLQGYNEQFF. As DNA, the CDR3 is TGTGCCAGCAGCGTAGGTCCTCTCCAGGGCTACAATGAGCAGTTCTTC. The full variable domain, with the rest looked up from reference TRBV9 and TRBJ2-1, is DSGVTQTPKHLITATGQRVTLRCSPRSGDLSVYWYQQSLDQGLQFLIQYYNGEERAKGNILERFSAQQFPDLHSELNLSSLELGDSALYFCASSVGPLQGYNEQFFGPGTRLTVL.

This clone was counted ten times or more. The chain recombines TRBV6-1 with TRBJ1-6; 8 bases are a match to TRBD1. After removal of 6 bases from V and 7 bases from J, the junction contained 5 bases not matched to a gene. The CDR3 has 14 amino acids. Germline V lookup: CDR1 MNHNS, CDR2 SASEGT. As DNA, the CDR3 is TGTGCCAGCAGCCAGACAGGGGCGAATTCACCCCTCCACTTT. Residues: CASSQTGANSPLHF.

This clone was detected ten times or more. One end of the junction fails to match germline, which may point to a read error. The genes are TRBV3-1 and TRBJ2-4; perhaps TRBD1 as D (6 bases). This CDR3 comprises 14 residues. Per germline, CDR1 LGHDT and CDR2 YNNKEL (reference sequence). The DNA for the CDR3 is TGTGCCAGCAGCCCCCCAGGGGCAAAAAACATTCAGCACTTC. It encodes CASSPPGAKNIQHF.

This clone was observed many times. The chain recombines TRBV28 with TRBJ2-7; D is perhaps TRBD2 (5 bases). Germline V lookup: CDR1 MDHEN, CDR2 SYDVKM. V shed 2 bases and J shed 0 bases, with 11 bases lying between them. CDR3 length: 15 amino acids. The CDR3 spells CASSLRDQSSYEQYF. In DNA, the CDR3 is TGTGCCAGCAGTTTACGGGATCAGAGCTCCTACGAGCAGTACTTC.

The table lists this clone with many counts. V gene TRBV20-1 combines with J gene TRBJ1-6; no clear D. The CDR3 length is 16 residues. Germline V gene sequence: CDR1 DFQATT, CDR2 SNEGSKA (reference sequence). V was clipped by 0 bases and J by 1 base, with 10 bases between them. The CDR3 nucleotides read TGCAGTGCTAGAGAAGACATAGAGTCCTATAATTCACCCCTCCACTTT. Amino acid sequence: CSAREDIESYNSPLHF.

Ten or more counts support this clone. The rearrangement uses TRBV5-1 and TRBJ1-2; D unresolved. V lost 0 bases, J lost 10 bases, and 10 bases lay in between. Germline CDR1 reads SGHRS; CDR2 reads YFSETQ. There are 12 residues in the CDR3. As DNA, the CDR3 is TGCGCCAGCAGCTTGGAACAGACTGACTACACCTTC. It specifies CASSLEQTDYTF.

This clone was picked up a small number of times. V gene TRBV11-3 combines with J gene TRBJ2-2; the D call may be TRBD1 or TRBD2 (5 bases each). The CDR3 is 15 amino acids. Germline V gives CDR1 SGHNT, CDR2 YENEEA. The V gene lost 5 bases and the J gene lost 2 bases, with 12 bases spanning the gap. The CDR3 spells CASSRTGTNTGELFF. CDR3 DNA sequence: TGTGCCAGCAGCAGAACCGGGACCAACACCGGGGAGCTGTTTTTT.

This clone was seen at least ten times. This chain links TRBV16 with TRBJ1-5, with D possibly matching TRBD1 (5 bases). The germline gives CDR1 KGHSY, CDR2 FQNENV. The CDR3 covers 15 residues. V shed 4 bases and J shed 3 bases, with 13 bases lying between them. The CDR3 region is CASSLTGTDNQPQHF. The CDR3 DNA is TGTGCCAGCAGCCTGACCGGGACTGACAATCAGCCCCAGCATTTT. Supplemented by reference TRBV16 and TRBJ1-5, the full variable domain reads GEEVAQTPKHLVRGEGQKAKLYCAPIKGHSYVFWYQQVLKNEFKFLISFQNENVFDETGMPKERFSAKCLPNSPCSLEIQATKLEDSAVYFCASSLTGTDNQPQHFGDGTRLSIL.

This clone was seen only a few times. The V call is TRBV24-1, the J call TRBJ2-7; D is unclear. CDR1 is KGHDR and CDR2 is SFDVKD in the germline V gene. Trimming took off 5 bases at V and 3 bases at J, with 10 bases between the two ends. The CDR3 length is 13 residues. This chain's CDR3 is CATSASRGYEQYF. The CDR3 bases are TGTGCCACCAGTGCCAGCAGAGGCTACGAGCAGTACTTC.